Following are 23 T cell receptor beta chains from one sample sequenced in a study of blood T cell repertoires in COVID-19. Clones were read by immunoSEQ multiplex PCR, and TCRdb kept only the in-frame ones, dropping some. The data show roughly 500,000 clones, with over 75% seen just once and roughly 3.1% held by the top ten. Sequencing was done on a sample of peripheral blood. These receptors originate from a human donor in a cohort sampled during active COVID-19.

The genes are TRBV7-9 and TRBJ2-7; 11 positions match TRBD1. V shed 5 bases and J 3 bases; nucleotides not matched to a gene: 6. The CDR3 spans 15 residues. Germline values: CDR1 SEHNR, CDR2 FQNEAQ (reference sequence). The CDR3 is CASSPYGTGGYEQYF. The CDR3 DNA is TGTGCCAGCAGCCCCTATGGGACAGGGGGCTACGAGCAGTACTTC.

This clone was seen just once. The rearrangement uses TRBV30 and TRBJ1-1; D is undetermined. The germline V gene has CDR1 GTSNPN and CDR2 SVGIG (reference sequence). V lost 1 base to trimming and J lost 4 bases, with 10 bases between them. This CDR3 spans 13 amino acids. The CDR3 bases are TGTGCCTGGAGTGAGTCGGGGAGCACTGAAGCTTTCTTT. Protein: CAWSESGSTEAFF.

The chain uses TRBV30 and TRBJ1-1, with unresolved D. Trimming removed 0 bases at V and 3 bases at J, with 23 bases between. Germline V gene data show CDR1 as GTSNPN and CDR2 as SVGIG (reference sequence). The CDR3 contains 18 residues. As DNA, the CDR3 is TGTGCCTGGAGTGTGAGCGGGAAAGGGTGGAGGATCGACACTGAAGCTTTCTTT. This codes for CAWSVSGKGWRIDTEAFF.

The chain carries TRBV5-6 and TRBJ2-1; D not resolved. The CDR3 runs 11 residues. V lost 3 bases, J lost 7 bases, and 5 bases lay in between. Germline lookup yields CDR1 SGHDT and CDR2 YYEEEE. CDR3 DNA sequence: TGTGCCAGCAGCTATGAGAATGAGCAGTTCTTC. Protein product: CASSYENEQFF.

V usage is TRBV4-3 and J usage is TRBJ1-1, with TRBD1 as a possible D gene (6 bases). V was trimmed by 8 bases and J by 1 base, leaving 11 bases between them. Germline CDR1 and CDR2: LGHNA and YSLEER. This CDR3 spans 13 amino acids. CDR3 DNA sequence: TGCGCCAGCCGACAGGCCGAGAACACTGAAGCTTTCTTT. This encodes CASRQAENTEAFF.

The CDR3 loop is CASSRSHSGELFF. As DNA, the CDR3 is TGTGCCAGCAGTCGGTCGCATTCCGGGGAGCTGTTTTTT. This rearrangement joins TRBV11-3 to TRBJ2-2; D is unclear. The V gene's germline CDR1 is SGHNT and CDR2 YENEEA. The V gene lost 6 bases and the J gene lost 6 bases, with 11 bases spanning the gap. There are 13 residues in the CDR3.

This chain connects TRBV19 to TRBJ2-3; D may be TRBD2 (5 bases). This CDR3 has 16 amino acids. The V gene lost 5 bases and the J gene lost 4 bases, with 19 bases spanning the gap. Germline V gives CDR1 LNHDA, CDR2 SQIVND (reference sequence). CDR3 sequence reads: CASSAQATRPADTQYF. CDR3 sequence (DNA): TGTGCCAGTAGTGCTCAGGCCACTAGGCCCGCAGATACGCAGTATTTT.

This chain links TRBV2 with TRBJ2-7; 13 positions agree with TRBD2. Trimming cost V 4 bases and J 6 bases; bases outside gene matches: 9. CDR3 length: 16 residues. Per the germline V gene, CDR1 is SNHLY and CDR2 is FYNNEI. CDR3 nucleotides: TGTGCCAGCAGTGGAACGACTAGCGGGGGGTTCTCCGAGCAGTACTTC. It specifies CASSGTTSGGFSEQYF.

The CDR3 is CASSVDHTSGRDEQFF. The CDR3 DNA reads as TGTGCCAGCAGCGTAGATCACACTAGCGGGAGGGATGAGCAGTTCTTC. V is TRBV9 and J is TRBJ2-1, with 13 bases identical to TRBD2. From germline, CDR1 is SGDLS and CDR2 YYNGEE. There are 16 residues in the CDR3. J gave up 8 bases and V 0 bases, and 5 bases lay outside the gene matches.

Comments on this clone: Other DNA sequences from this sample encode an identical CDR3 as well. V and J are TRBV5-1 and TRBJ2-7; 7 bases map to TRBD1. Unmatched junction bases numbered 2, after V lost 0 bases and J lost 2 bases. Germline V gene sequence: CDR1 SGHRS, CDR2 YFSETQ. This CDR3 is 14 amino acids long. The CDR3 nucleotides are TGCGCCAGCAGCTTGGGACAGGGTCCCTACGAGCAGTACTTC. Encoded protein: CASSLGQGPYEQYF.

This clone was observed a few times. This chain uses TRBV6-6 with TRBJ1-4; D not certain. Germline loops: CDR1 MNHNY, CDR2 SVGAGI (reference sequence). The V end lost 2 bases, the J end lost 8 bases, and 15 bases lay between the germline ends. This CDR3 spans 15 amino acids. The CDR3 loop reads CASSYSLGLEEKLFF. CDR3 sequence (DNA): TGTGCCAGCAGTTACAGCCTAGGTTTAGAAGAAAAACTGTTTTTT.

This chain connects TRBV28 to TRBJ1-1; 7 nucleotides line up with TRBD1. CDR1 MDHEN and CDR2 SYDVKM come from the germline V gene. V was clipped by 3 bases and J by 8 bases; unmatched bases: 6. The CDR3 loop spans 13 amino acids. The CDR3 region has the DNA TGTGCCAGCAGTTTCCAGACAGGGATCGAAGCTTTCTTT. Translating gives CASSFQTGIEAFF.

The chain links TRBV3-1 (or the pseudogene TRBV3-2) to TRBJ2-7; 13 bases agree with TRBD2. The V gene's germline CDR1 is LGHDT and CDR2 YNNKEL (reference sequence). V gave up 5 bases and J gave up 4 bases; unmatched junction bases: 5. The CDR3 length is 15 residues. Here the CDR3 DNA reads TGTGCCAGCAGCTTCGGACTAGCGGGGGAATACGAGCAGTACTTC. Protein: CASSFGLAGEYEQYF.

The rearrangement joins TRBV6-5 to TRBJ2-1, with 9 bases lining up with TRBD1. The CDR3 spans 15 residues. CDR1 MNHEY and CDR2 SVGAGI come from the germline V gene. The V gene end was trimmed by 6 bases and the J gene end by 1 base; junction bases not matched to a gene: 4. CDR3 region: CASRSDRGSYNEQFF. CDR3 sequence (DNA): TGTGCCAGCAGATCGGACAGGGGATCCTACAATGAGCAGTTCTTC.

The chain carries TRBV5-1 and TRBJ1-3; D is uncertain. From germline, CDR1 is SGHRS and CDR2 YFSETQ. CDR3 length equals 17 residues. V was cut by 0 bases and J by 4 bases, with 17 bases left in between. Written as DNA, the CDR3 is TGCGCCAGCAGCTTGGCCCCCTCCGGGATCCAAGGAAACACCATATATTTT. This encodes CASSLAPSGIQGNTIYF.

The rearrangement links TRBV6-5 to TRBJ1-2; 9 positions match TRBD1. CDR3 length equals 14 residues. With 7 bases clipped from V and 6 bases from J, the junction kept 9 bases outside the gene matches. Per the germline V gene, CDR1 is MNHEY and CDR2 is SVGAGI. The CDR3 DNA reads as TGTGCCAGCAACGAGGGACAGGGTCGCGATGGCTACACCTTC. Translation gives CASNEGQGRDGYTF.

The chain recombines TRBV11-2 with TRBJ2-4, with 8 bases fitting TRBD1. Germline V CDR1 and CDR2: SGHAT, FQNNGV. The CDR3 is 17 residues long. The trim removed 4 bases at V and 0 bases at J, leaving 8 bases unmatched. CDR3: CASSYDRGDRAKNIQYF. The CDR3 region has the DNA TGTGCCAGCAGCTACGACAGGGGAGATCGAGCCAAAAACATTCAGTACTTC.

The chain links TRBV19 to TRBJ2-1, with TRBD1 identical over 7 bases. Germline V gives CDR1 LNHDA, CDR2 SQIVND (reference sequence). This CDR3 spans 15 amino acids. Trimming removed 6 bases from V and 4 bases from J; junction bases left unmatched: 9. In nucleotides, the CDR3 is TGTGCCAGTAGAAAAGAGGGACAGCCATACAATGAGCAGTTCTTC. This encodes CASRKEGQPYNEQFF.

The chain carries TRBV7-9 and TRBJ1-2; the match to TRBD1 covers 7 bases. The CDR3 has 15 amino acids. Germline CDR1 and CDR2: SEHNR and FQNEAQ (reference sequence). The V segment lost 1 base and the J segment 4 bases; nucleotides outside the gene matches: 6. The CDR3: CASSLDETGIYGYTF. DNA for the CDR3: TGTGCCAGCAGCTTAGACGAGACAGGGATCTATGGCTACACCTTC.

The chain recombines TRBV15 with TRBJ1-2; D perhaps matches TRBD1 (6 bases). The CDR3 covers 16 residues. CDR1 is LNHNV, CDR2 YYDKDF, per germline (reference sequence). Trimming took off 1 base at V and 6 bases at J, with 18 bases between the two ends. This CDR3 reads CATSRVTGGASHGYTF. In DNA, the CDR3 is TGTGCCACCAGCAGAGTCACGGGGGGGGCTTCGCATGGCTACACCTTC.

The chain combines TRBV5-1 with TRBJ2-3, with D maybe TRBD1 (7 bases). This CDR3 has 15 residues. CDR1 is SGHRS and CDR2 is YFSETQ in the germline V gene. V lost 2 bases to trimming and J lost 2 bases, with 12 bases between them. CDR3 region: CASSFTRGDTDTQYF. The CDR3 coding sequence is TGCGCCAGCAGCTTTACCAGGGGGGACACAGATACGCAGTATTTT. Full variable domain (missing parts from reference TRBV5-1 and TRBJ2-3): KAGVTQTPRYLIKTRGQQVTLSCSPISGHRSVSWYQQTPGQGLQFLFEYFSETQRNKGNFPGRFSGRQFSNSRSEMNVSTLELGDSALYLCASSFTRGDTDTQYFGPGTRLTVL.

The CDR3 spells CASSVGGGEGEQYF. DNA for the CDR3: TGTGCCAGCAGCGTAGGCGGGGGCGAAGGCGAGCAGTACTTC. This sequence joins TRBV9 and TRBJ2-7; a possible D gene is TRBD2 (7 bases). From germline, CDR1 is SGDLS and CDR2 YYNGEE. The CDR3 is 14 amino acids. The germline V and J ends were trimmed by 0 bases and 6 bases, with 13 bases remaining between them.

The CDR3 loop reads CASSRAPDTEAFF. CDR3 nucleotides: TGTGCCAGCAGCAGGGCCCCCGACACTGAAGCTTTCTTT. The V and J genes are TRBV2 and TRBJ1-1; a possible D gene is TRBD1 (5 bases). The V end lost 6 bases, the J end lost 3 bases, and 11 bases lay between the germline ends. The length of the CDR3 is 13 residues. Looked up from germline, CDR1 is SNHLY and CDR2 is FYNNEI.